One and the same sample provided the 22 T cell receptor beta chains below, sequenced in a study of siplizumab effects on memory and regulatory T cells. Generated by immunoSEQ multiplex PCR, the TCRdb table keeps only in-frame clones and is missing some. Of approximately 100,000 clones detected, about 90% appear once; the ten largest clones hold roughly 2.7%. Input material: CD4+ T cells sorted from blood. The receptors were sampled from a human donor in good health. Some clones in this sample may be carry-over from other donors' samples.

This clone appeared a single time. The genes are TRBV4-1 and TRBJ1-3, with D perhaps matching TRBD1 (6 bases). Germline lookup yields CDR1 MGHRA and CDR2 YSYEKL. The CDR3 consists of 20 residues. The V and J ends lost 2 bases and 0 bases respectively, with 23 bases between them. CDR3 residues: CASSQTRDVGTQFSGNTIYF. CDR3 DNA sequence: TGCGCCAGCAGCCAAACCAGAGACGTCGGGACACAGTTCTCTGGAAACACCATATATTTT.

In its sample, this clone was seen once. The chain has TRBV6-5 and TRBJ2-5; 9 bases fit TRBD1. V was pared by 6 bases and J by 4 bases, with 6 bases of the junction left unmatched. Germline loops: CDR1 MNHEY, CDR2 SVGAGI. This CDR3 comprises 14 residues. CDR3 nucleotide sequence: TGTGCCAGCAGACAGACAGGGGGGGGAGAGACCCAGTACTTC. It specifies CASRQTGGGETQYF.

The chain links TRBV14 to TRBJ2-3, with 7 bases lining up with TRBD2. Germline loops: CDR1 SGHDN, CDR2 FVKESK. This CDR3 is built from 16 residues. J gave up 4 bases and V 0 bases, and 7 bases lay outside the gene matches. The DNA for the CDR3 is TGTGCCAGCAGCCAAGAGCTAGCGGTTTTGCCAGATACGCAGTATTTT. Residues: CASSQELAVLPDTQYF.

This chain uses TRBV29-1 with TRBJ1-2; no firm D call. The CDR3 totals 13 residues. Trimming took 4 bases from V and 1 from J, leaving 10 bases between them. The germline gives CDR1 SQVTM, CDR2 ANQGSEA. The CDR3 sequence: CSVVKGDNYGYTF. The CDR3 nucleotides read TGCAGCGTTGTAAAGGGAGATAACTATGGCTACACCTTC.

J is TRBJ2-5 and V is TRBV5-6; no firm D call. Trimming pared 0 bases from V and 6 bases from J, leaving 6 bases between. CDR3 length: 12 residues. CDR1 and CDR2 from the germline V gene are SGHDT and YYEEEE. Written as DNA, the CDR3 is TGTGCCAGCAGCTTGGGACCTCAGACCCAGTACTTC. The encoded protein is CASSLGPQTQYF.

On this clone: Mismatch with germline at one junction end may stem from a read error. V is TRBV6-5 and J is TRBJ1-1, with D possibly TRBD1 on 5 matching bases. This CDR3 spans 14 amino acids. Germline V CDR1 and CDR2: MNHEY, SVGAGI. The CDR3 protein is CASSYRGLNAEAFF. The CDR3 nucleotides read TGTGCCAGCAGTTACAGGGGATTGAACGCTGAAGCTTTCTTT.

V gene TRBV7-2 combines with J gene TRBJ2-1, with 7 bases matching TRBD2. V was clipped by 7 bases and J by 0 bases; unmatched bases: 6. CDR3 length equals 15 residues. Germline-derived CDR1 and CDR2 are SGHTA and FQGNSA. Written as DNA, the CDR3 is TGTGCCAGCACCCCCGGGGGGAGCTCCTACAATGAGCAGTTCTTC. Translation gives CASTPGGSSYNEQFF.

This clone was seen a single time. This chain connects TRBV2 to TRBJ2-2; TRBD1 matches 7 bases. The CDR3 length is 14 residues. The germline V gene has CDR1 SNHLY and CDR2 FYNNEI. J was trimmed by 6 bases and V by 5 bases; bases with no gene match: 6. The CDR3 region has the DNA TGTGCCAGCAGTCCCGACAGGGTAGCCGGGGAGCTGTTTTTT. Amino acid sequence: CASSPDRVAGELFF. Together with reference TRBV2 and TRBJ2-2, the CDR3 gives the full variable domain: EPEVTQTPSHQVTQMGQEVILRCVPISNHLYFYWYRQILGQKVEFLVSFYNNEISEKSEIFDDQFSVERPDGSNFTLKIRSTKLEDSAMYFCASSPDRVAGELFFGEGSRLTVL.

This clone was picked up a small number of times. This rearrangement joins TRBV5-8 to TRBJ2-4, with D hard to call. Germline V gene sequence: CDR1 SGHTS, CDR2 YDEGEE. Trimming removed 2 bases from V and 0 bases from J, with 6 bases in between. The CDR3 consists of 14 residues. In DNA, the CDR3 is TGTGCCAGCAGCTTCTATCTAGCCAAAAACATTCAGTACTTC. It is translated as CASSFYLAKNIQYF.

The chain employs TRBV11-3 and TRBJ2-5; 10 bases align to TRBD1. This CDR3 spans 15 amino acids. V gave up 5 bases and J gave up 5 bases; unmatched junction bases: 8. Germline CDR1 is SGHNT and CDR2 is YENEEA. CDR3 sequence: CASSPDRGRFETQYF. The CDR3 DNA follows: TGTGCCAGCAGCCCCGACAGGGGGCGATTCGAGACCCAGTACTTC.

The chain employs TRBV6-5 and TRBJ2-1, with 8 positions matching TRBD2. From germline, CDR1 is MNHEY and CDR2 SVGAGI. The CDR3 loop spans 14 amino acids. The V and J ends lost 6 bases and 5 bases, in that order; junction bases with no gene match: 6. The CDR3 DNA reads as TGTGCCAGCAGGGAGCGGGAGTCCCACAATGAGCAGTTCTTC. Residues: CASRERESHNEQFF.

V usage is TRBV5-1 and J usage is TRBJ2-3; D gene uncertain. CDR3 length: 16 amino acids. Germline assignment: CDR1 SGHRS and CDR2 YFSETQ. The V gene lost 2 bases and the J gene lost 1 base, with 14 bases spanning the gap. CDR3 nucleotide sequence: TGCGCCAGCAGCTTCGACGGTGGATTGGGCACAGATACGCAGTATTTT. This codes for CASSFDGGLGTDTQYF.

V gene TRBV11-2 combines with J gene TRBJ2-1; D gene uncertain. V lost 5 bases to trimming and J lost 15 bases, with 23 bases between them. Germline V gene lookup returns CDR1 SGHAT and CDR2 FQNNGV. The CDR3 loop spans 14 amino acids. The chain's CDR3 is CASSHPSATAWRFF. CDR3 DNA: TGTGCCAGCAGCCACCCGTCGGCAACGGCTTGGCGGTTCTTC.

This chain joins TRBV7-3 and TRBJ2-2, with D tentatively TRBD2 (5 bases). Trimming removed 0 bases from V and 6 bases from J, with 17 bases in between. CDR1 SGHTA and CDR2 FQGTGA come from the germline V gene. The CDR3 extends over 17 amino acids. The CDR3 protein is CASSLTVVEELAGELFF. The CDR3 region has the DNA TGTGCCAGCAGCTTAACAGTCGTGGAGGAGTTGGCCGGGGAGCTGTTTTTT. Based on the CDR3 plus reference TRBV7-3 and TRBJ2-2, the full variable domain is GAGVSQTPSNKVTEKGKYVELRCDPISGHTALYWYRQSLGQGPEFLIYFQGTGAADDSGLPNDRFFAVRPEGSVSTLKIQRTERGDSAVYLCASSLTVVEELAGELFFGEGSRLTVL.

The chain couples TRBV7-8 to TRBJ2-5; 7 nucleotides match TRBD1. Germline V CDR1 and CDR2: SGHVS, FQNEAQ. This CDR3 has 15 residues. The junction had 10 bases not matched to a gene; V was cut back by 4 bases and J by 5 bases. The CDR3 region is CASSSNTGVEETQYF. CDR3 in DNA: TGTGCCAGCAGCTCGAATACAGGGGTGGAGGAGACCCAGTACTTC.

The gene calls are TRBV5-1 and TRBJ1-1, with D maybe TRBD1 (5 bases). Germline CDR1 SGHRS, CDR2 YFSETQ. V lost 4 bases and J lost 6, with 19 bases in between. The CDR3 runs 15 residues. CDR3 residues: CASSDVGNRDAEAFF. The CDR3 bases are TGCGCCAGCAGCGACGTCGGGAATAGGGACGCTGAAGCTTTCTTT.

V and J are TRBV10-2 and TRBJ2-3; D possibly uses TRBD1 or TRBD2 (6 bases each). The V end lost 10 bases, the J end lost 3 bases, and 14 bases lay between the germline ends. The CDR3 runs to 13 residues. Per germline, CDR1 WSHSY and CDR2 SAAADI. CDR3 amino acids: CAKGGTETDTQYF. CDR3 nucleotides: TGCGCCAAAGGGGGGACTGAGACAGATACGCAGTATTTT.

This rearrangement joins TRBV7-6 to TRBJ2-1; 8 positions agree with TRBD1. The CDR3 totals 12 residues. CDR1 and CDR2 from the germline V gene are SGHVS and FNYEAQ. Trimming took 5 bases from V and 9 from J; bases not matched to a gene: 3. The CDR3 reads CASSIDRGEQFF. The CDR3 bases are TGTGCCAGCAGCATAGACAGGGGTGAGCAGTTCTTC.

The chain links TRBV28 to TRBJ2-3; 7 bases match TRBD2. Germline values: CDR1 MDHEN, CDR2 SYDVKM. V lost 11 bases, J lost 0 bases, and 5 bases stayed unmatched. This CDR3 comprises 13 residues. The CDR3 DNA reads as TGTGCCGGCCGGACTAGTAGCACAGATACGCAGTATTTT. Translating it yields CAGRTSSTDTQYF. Full variable domain (remainder filled in from reference TRBV28 and TRBJ2-3): DVKVTQSSRYLVKRTGEKVFLECVQDMDHENMFWYRQDPGLGLRLIYFSYDVKMKEKGDIPEGYSVSREKKERFSLILESASTNQTSMYLCAGRTSSTDTQYFGPGTRLTVL.

This chain uses TRBV5-6 with TRBJ2-3; D is unclear. The CDR3 has 15 residues. Trimming pared 5 bases from V and 0 bases from J, leaving 13 bases between. Germline-derived CDR1 and CDR2 are SGHDT and YYEEEE. The CDR3 reads CASSSAARSTDTQYF. In DNA, the CDR3 is TGTGCCAGCAGTTCCGCGGCTCGTAGCACAGATACGCAGTATTTT.

V and J are TRBV19 and TRBJ2-1, with TRBD2 matching 7 bases. V was clipped by 1 base and J by 3 bases; unmatched bases: 3. CDR1 is LNHDA and CDR2 is SQIVND in the germline V gene (reference sequence). The CDR3 length is 15 residues. CDR3 region: CASSIVAGLYNEQFF. The CDR3 DNA sequence: TGTGCCAGTAGTATAGTAGCGGGTCTCTACAATGAGCAGTTCTTC.

The CDR3 nucleotides are TGTGCCAGCAGTGGACTAGCGGGATACGGGGAGCTGTTTTTT. It specifies CASSGLAGYGELFF. The J gene is TRBJ2-2, the V gene TRBV6-5; 12 bases are a match to TRBD2. The V gene's germline CDR1 is MNHEY and CDR2 SVGAGI. This CDR3 has 14 amino acids. The J segment lost 7 bases and the V segment lost 5 bases, leaving 2 bases of the junction unmatched.